The 15 T cell receptor beta chains below all came from one sample that was sequenced in a study of blood T cell repertoires in COVID-19. Only in-frame clones appear in the TCRdb table, and some are missing; sequencing was by immunoSEQ multiplex PCR. The table has around 92,000 clones, about 83% seen once. Sequencing was done on a sample of peripheral blood. All receptors derive from a human donor in a cohort sampled during active COVID-19.

The gene calls are TRBV18 and TRBJ2-3, with 8 bases aligning to TRBD2. The CDR3 consists of 14 residues. V dropped 3 bases and J dropped 5; count of bases not matched to a gene: 4. Germline V gene sequence: CDR1 KGHSH, CDR2 LQKENI. Here the CDR3 reads CASSPGSGRDTQYF. For the CDR3, the DNA is TGTGCCAGCTCACCTGGCAGCGGGAGAGATACGCAGTATTTT.

This rearrangement joins TRBV28 to TRBJ2-7, with a tentative D call TRBD1 (6 bases). The germline V and J ends were trimmed by 5 bases and 6 bases, with 11 bases remaining between them. The germline V gene encodes CDR1 MDHEN and CDR2 SYDVKM. The CDR3 has 12 amino acids. CDR3 protein: CASSPNRVEQYF. The CDR3, as DNA: TGTGCCAGCAGTCCCAACAGGGTCGAGCAGTACTTC. The complete variable domain, with remaining parts taken from reference TRBV28 and TRBJ2-7, reads DVKVTQSSRYLVKRTGEKVFLECVQDMDHENMFWYRQDPGLGLRLIYFSYDVKMKEKGDIPEGYSVSREKKERFSLILESASTNQTSMYLCASSPNRVEQYFGPGTRLTVT.

V and J are TRBV12-3 or TRBV12-4 and TRBJ2-3; 8 bases fit TRBD2. V was pared by 3 bases and J by 5 bases, with 1 base of the junction left unmatched. This CDR3 has 13 amino acids. The CDR3 here is CASSFLAGDTQYF. DNA for the CDR3: TGTGCCAGCAGTTTCCTAGCGGGAGATACGCAGTATTTT.

This chain uses TRBV9 with TRBJ1-1; unclear D gene. The V end lost 4 bases, the J end lost 2 bases, and 9 bases lay between the germline ends. The CDR3 length is 13 residues. Germline loops: CDR1 SGDLS, CDR2 YYNGEE. CDR3 residues: CASSRTPNTEAFF. The CDR3 DNA sequence: TGTGCCAGCAGCCGCACACCCAACACTGAAGCTTTCTTT.

This clone has only one observation. The chain combines TRBV28 with TRBJ2-1; D is possibly TRBD2 (6 bases). The CDR3 is 15 amino acids. Trimming removed 4 bases at V and 4 bases at J, with 14 bases between. CDR1 and CDR2 (germline): MDHEN, SYDVKM. Here the CDR3 DNA reads TGTGCCAGCAGTTATAATAGTGCGGGGTACAATGAGCAGTTCTTC. Translated: CASSYNSAGYNEQFF.

V is TRBV5-6 and J is TRBJ2-1; TRBD2 might be the D (6 bases). V lost 0 bases and J lost 4, with 14 bases in between. Germline values: CDR1 SGHDT, CDR2 YYEEEE. The CDR3 is made up of 16 amino acids. In DNA, the CDR3 is TGTGCCAGCAGCTTGGGGACGGGAGTATCATACAATGAGCAGTTCTTC. Protein product: CASSLGTGVSYNEQFF.

This clone was observed once. The rearrangement links TRBV18 to TRBJ1-1, with TRBD1 identical over 8 bases. V was clipped by 3 bases and J by 3 bases; unmatched bases: 9. The CDR3 contains 16 residues. CDR1 KGHSH and CDR2 LQKENI come from the germline V gene. The CDR3 DNA is TGTGCCAGCTCACCCTCCCGGACAGGGCATGACACTGAAGCTTTCTTT. As protein: CASSPSRTGHDTEAFF.

V gene TRBV3-1 (or the pseudogene TRBV3-2) combines with J gene TRBJ2-3; D possibly corresponds to TRBD2 (5 bases). The CDR3 runs to 12 residues. Germline V gene data show CDR1 as LGHDT and CDR2 as YNNKEL (reference sequence). V lost 5 bases and J 8 bases, leaving 11 bases between the germline ends. CDR3 DNA sequence: TGTGCCAGCAGCTCGGACTTAGCTACGCAGTATTTT. Protein: CASSSDLATQYF.

This clone was seen a few times. The same CDR3 arises from other DNA sequences in this sample as well. This chain joins TRBV7-2 and TRBJ2-5; 7 bases match TRBD2. The CDR3 is made up of 13 amino acids. Germline V lookup: CDR1 SGHTA, CDR2 FQGNSA. The J segment lost 5 bases and the V segment lost 3 bases, leaving 3 bases of the junction unmatched. The CDR3 nucleotides are TGTGCCAGCAGCTTCACGGGAGGTGAGACCCAGTACTTC. Translated, it gives CASSFTGGETQYF.

The chain links TRBV3-1 (or the pseudogene TRBV3-2) to TRBJ1-1, with 8 bases that match TRBD1. The CDR3 length is 16 residues. Per the germline V gene, CDR1 is LGHDT and CDR2 is YNNKEL (reference sequence). Germline trimming cut 1 base from V and 6 bases from J; bases unmatched to any gene: 10. The CDR3 here is CASSQGTGGKLAEAFF. Written as DNA, the CDR3 is TGTGCCAGCAGCCAAGGTACAGGGGGGAAATTGGCTGAAGCTTTCTTT.

The V and J genes are TRBV15 and TRBJ1-5, with D possibly being TRBD1 (5 bases). CDR3 length equals 13 residues. The germline V gene has CDR1 LNHNV and CDR2 YYDKDF (reference sequence). Trimming removed 0 bases from V and 11 bases from J, with 11 bases in between. The CDR3 DNA is TGTGCCACCAGCAGAGAGGGGCAGGCGGCCCAGCATTTT. It codes for CATSREGQAAQHF.

In this sample, this clone turned up once. The chain recombines TRBV7-2 with TRBJ2-3, with 13 bases that match TRBD2. The CDR3 runs 16 residues. V was clipped by 1 base and J by 5 bases; unmatched bases: 3. Germline CDR1 and CDR2: SGHTA and FQGNSA. The CDR3 sequence is CASSLGLAGGIDTQYF. CDR3 DNA: TGTGCCAGCAGCTTAGGACTAGCGGGGGGAATAGATACGCAGTATTTT.

The chain employs TRBV29-1 and TRBJ1-2; 7 bases fit TRBD1. This CDR3 region has 12 residues. Germline lookup yields CDR1 SQVTM and CDR2 ANQGSEA. The junction had 6 bases not matched to a gene; V was cut back by 6 bases and J by 5 bases. CDR3 sequence: CSVTGTDYGYTF. The CDR3 DNA follows: TGCAGCGTGACAGGGACAGATTATGGCTACACCTTC.

The chain recombines TRBV9 with TRBJ2-1; weak D call: TRBD1 (6 bases). Germline V gene sequence: CDR1 SGDLS, CDR2 YYNGEE. The V end lost 0 bases, the J end lost 5 bases, and 9 bases lay between the germline ends. This CDR3 has 14 residues. CDR3 DNA sequence: TGTGCCAGCAGCGTAGCTGGGGACAACAATGAGCAGTTCTTC. Its protein product is CASSVAGDNNEQFF.

For the CDR3, the DNA is TGTGCCAGCAGCTTAGCCAGGCGGGGAGAAAAACTGTTTTTT. Translating it yields CASSLARRGEKLFF. The chain is built from TRBV11-2 and TRBJ1-4; no clear D gene. The germline V and J ends were trimmed by 1 base and 8 bases, with 11 bases remaining between them. Germline V lookup: CDR1 SGHAT, CDR2 FQNNGV. CDR3 length: 14 amino acids. Full variable domain (missing parts from reference TRBV11-2 and TRBJ1-4): EAGVAQSPRYKIIEKRQSVAFWCNPISGHATLYWYQQILGQGPKLLIQFQNNGVVDDSQLPKDRFSAERLKGVDSTLKIQPAKLEDSAVYLCASSLARRGEKLFFGSGTQLSVL.